The entry below describes one TCR beta chain. This CDR3 is built from 16 residues. Germline V gene sequence: CDR1 SGHRS, CDR2 YFSETQ. V lost 2 bases and J 6 bases, leaving 20 bases between the germline ends. These data belong to a study of blood T cell repertoires in COVID-19. Background on the study: The origin of the acute and convalescent COVID-19 samples was the United States, Italy and Spain. T cells, B-cell-depleted T cells, or PBMCs provided the cDNA or gDNA that served as material.

In the authors' workflow: Quantification of nucleated cells was approximated via reference gene primer amplification. The repertoire was sequenced with immunoSEQ multiplex PCR; TCRdb's copy has only in-frame clones and lacks some. The DNA was the basis for D and trimming; V, J and clone size are from that table. The sample yields roughly 80,000 clones, around 88% seen once. Sample: peripheral blood. The chain links TRBV5-1 to TRBJ1-1; perhaps TRBD1 as D (5 bases). This clonotype was sampled from a woman older than 75 with acute or convalescent COVID-19. The CDR3 loop is CASSFPAGEGSSEAFF. CDR3 nucleotide sequence: TGCGCCAGCAGCTTCCCCGCTGGGGAGGGGTCGTCTGAAGCTTTCTTT.